Presented here are 18 T cell receptor beta chains from one specimen sequenced in a study of HIV-infected children after antiretroviral therapy interruption. The TCR library was built from RNA with a 3' RACE protocol and unique molecular identifiers. TCRdb independently ran MiXCR on the 3' RACE reads; one entry per CDR3 protein. The sample shows around 40,000 distinct CDR3 sequences, less than 8.5% of them seen only once. The sample's treatment: PENTA 11 planned treatment interruption arm or continuous ART arm. The sequencing here drew on CD45RA+ CD4+ T cells from PBMCs, pooled from several time points, taken from a donor given antiretroviral therapy, either interrupted or continuous. Indicated subset: naive CD4+ CD45RA+ CD45RO- T cells. These receptors were collected from a pool of human donors with HIV.

The gene calls are TRBV3-1 and TRBJ2-7; D remains ambiguous. This CDR3 region has 15 residues. Germline CDR1 reads LGHDT; CDR2 reads YNNKEL (reference sequence). Trimming pared 0 bases from V and 3 bases from J, leaving 12 bases between. CDR3 loop: CASSQDPRQSYEQYF. In DNA, the CDR3 is TGTGCCAGCAGCCAAGATCCGAGACAAAGCTACGAGCAGTACTTC.

Points on this clonotype: This may be a read error, as it is one base from a much larger clone. The chain has TRBV5-1 and TRBJ1-1, with a tentative D call TRBD1 (5 bases). CDR1 SGHRS and CDR2 YFSETQ come from the germline V gene. CDR3 length: 15 amino acids. The chain's CDR3 is CANSLSGGMNTEAFF. CDR3 coding DNA: TGCGCCAACAGCTTAAGCGGGGGGATGAACACTGAAGCTTTCTTT.

This clonotype was counted ten times or more. The rearrangement uses TRBV19 and TRBJ2-1, with TRBD2 matching over 11 bases. V lost 3 bases, J lost 8 bases, and 3 bases stayed unmatched. The CDR3 is 14 residues long. Germline assignment: CDR1 LNHDA and CDR2 SQIVND (reference sequence). The CDR3 protein is CASSILAGGDEQFF. Here the CDR3 DNA reads TGTGCCAGTAGTATTCTAGCGGGGGGCGATGAGCAGTTCTTC.

This clonotype has only a few counts. The gene calls are TRBV12-3 or TRBV12-4 and TRBJ1-3; maybe TRBD1 (5 bases). This CDR3 is built from 16 residues. V was pared by 5 bases and J by 0 bases, with 14 bases between. As DNA, the CDR3 is TGTGCCAGCAGTGGGGGGTTGCTCGGCTCTGGAAACACCATATATTTT. This encodes CASSGGLLGSGNTIYF.

This clonotype was observed many times. This chain links TRBV23-1 with TRBJ2-1; D not resolved. TRBV23-1 is an open reading frame, and its role is uncertain. The V end was cut by 2 bases, the J end by 6 bases, with 11 bases between. The CDR3 loop spans 14 amino acids. The CDR3 protein is CASSQLDLSNEQFF. The CDR3, as DNA: TGCGCCAGCAGTCAACTAGATCTAAGCAATGAGCAGTTCTTC.

This clonotype was detected ten times or more. V and J are TRBV5-1 and TRBJ2-3; 8 bases match TRBD2. The V segment lost 0 bases and the J segment 4 bases; nucleotides outside the gene matches: 1. CDR1 and CDR2 (germline): SGHRS, YFSETQ. This CDR3 comprises 14 residues. CDR3 DNA: TGCGCCAGCAGCTTGGAACTAGCGGCAGATACGCAGTATTTT. Residues: CASSLELAADTQYF.

This clonotype has ten or more counts. The V and J genes are TRBV2 and TRBJ2-7; no clear D gene. Germline CDR1 is SNHLY and CDR2 is FYNNEI. With 1 base removed from V and 4 bases from J, the gap between germline ends came to 5 bases. The CDR3 length is 12 residues. The CDR3 nucleotides read TGTGCCAGCAGTGAAGGGCGGTACGAGCAGTACTTC. As protein: CASSEGRYEQYF.

This clonotype was recorded at least ten times. The CDR3 here is CASSQTGTGPYEQYF. For the CDR3, the DNA is TGTGCCAGCAGTCAGACCGGGACAGGCCCCTACGAGCAGTACTTC. The chain recombines TRBV25-1 with TRBJ2-7, with TRBD1 identical over 8 bases. This CDR3 region has 15 residues. V shed 5 bases, J shed 2 bases, and the junction held 8 bases outside the gene matches. The germline V gene encodes CDR1 MGHDK and CDR2 SYGVNS.

The V gene is TRBV7-9, the J gene TRBJ2-1, with 7 nucleotides matching TRBD2. Germline assignment: CDR1 SEHNR and CDR2 FQNEAQ (reference sequence). CDR3 length: 16 residues. J gave up 4 bases and V 2 bases, and 8 bases lay outside the gene matches. Here the CDR3 reads CASSLRLASGYNEQFF. The CDR3, as DNA: TGTGCCAGCAGCTTACGGCTAGCTAGCGGATACAATGAGCAGTTCTTC.

In its sample, this clonotype was seen many times. The CDR3 DNA reads TGTGCCAGCAGCCGACCAAGACGACAGGTCAGCACAGATACGCAGTATTTT. It encodes CASSRPRRQVSTDTQYF. The chain couples TRBV7-2 to TRBJ2-3; weak D call: TRBD1 (6 bases). The CDR3 is made up of 17 amino acids. Trimming cost V 5 bases and J 0 bases, with 18 bases left between them. The V gene's germline CDR1 is SGHTA and CDR2 FQGNSA.

The sample holds many counts of this clonotype. The gene calls are TRBV23-1 and TRBJ1-5; 7 bases are shared with TRBD1. TRBV23-1 carries the ORF label, with uncertain function. This CDR3 region has 20 residues. The V segment lost 0 bases and the J segment 2 bases; nucleotides outside the gene matches: 16. The CDR3 here is CASSQSLRQGFPRGNQPQHF. CDR3 in DNA: TGCGCCAGCAGTCAATCGTTGCGACAGGGATTTCCGCGTGGCAATCAGCCCCAGCATTTT.

This clonotype was detected ten times or more. The DNA of the CDR3 is TGTGCCAGTAGTATCAGCTCCCTCGGTCTGAGACAGTATGGCTACACCTTC. Amino acids: CASSISSLGLRQYGYTF. The chain couples TRBV19 to TRBJ1-2, with D possibly being TRBD1 (5 bases). Germline CDR1 is LNHDA and CDR2 is SQIVND (reference sequence). Between the trimmed V and J ends, which lost 3 bases and 5 bases, there was a span of 22 bases. The CDR3 loop spans 17 amino acids.

This clonotype is medium-sized. V usage is TRBV18 and J usage is TRBJ2-7, with 8 bases that match TRBD1. Germline lookup yields CDR1 KGHSH and CDR2 LQKENI. V dropped 1 base and J dropped 2; count of bases not matched to a gene: 4. The CDR3 totals 15 residues. The CDR3 region has the DNA TGTGCCAGCTCACCACTTGGACAGGGACCCTACGAGCAGTACTTC. It is translated as CASSPLGQGPYEQYF.

This clonotype showed up just a few times. The V gene is TRBV27, the J gene TRBJ2-3; D is unresolved. Germline assignment: CDR1 MNHEY and CDR2 SMNVEV (reference sequence). Trimming pared 7 bases from V and 0 bases from J, leaving 8 bases between. CDR3 length equals 13 residues. The CDR3 coding sequence is TGTGCCAGCACCCGTACTAGCACAGATACGCAGTATTTT. This gives the protein CASTRTSTDTQYF.

To note about this clonotype: A much larger clone sits a single nucleotide away, making a read error possible. The rearrangement joins TRBV7-9 to TRBJ1-1; TRBD1 agrees at 7 bases. CDR1 is SEHNR and CDR2 is FQNEAQ in the germline V gene (reference sequence). The CDR3 sequence is 15 residues long. The CDR3 is CASSLDRGRNTKAFF. The CDR3 bases are TGTGCCAGCAGCTTAGACAGGGGACGAAACACTAAAGCTTTCTTT.

Sample share makes this clonotype medium-sized. The chain couples TRBV7-9 to TRBJ2-1; D not certain. The length of the CDR3 is 12 residues. Germline V gene sequence: CDR1 SEHNR, CDR2 FQNEAQ (reference sequence). V was pared by 5 bases and J by 9 bases, with 11 bases between. Here the CDR3 reads CASSRDTGEQFF. The CDR3 region has the DNA TGTGCCAGCAGCAGAGACACTGGTGAGCAGTTCTTC.

This clonotype showed up just a few times. V and J are TRBV20-1 and TRBJ1-5; possibly TRBD1 for D (5 bases). CDR3 length equals 14 residues. CDR1 DFQATT and CDR2 SNEGSKA come from the germline V gene (reference sequence). V was trimmed by 6 bases and J by 0 bases, leaving 12 bases between them. CDR3: CSARTPYSNQPQHF. CDR3 nucleotide sequence: TGCAGTGCGAGGACACCTTATAGCAATCAGCCCCAGCATTTT.

This clonotype came up many times. J is TRBJ2-3 and V is TRBV18; D tentatively fits TRBD1 or TRBD2 (5 bases each). The ends were cut back, 3 bases at V and 4 bases at J, with 8 bases in the middle. The germline CDR1 and CDR2 sequences are KGHSH and LQKENI. The CDR3 sequence is 13 residues long. This CDR3 is CASSPLGADTQYF. The CDR3 DNA reads as TGTGCCAGCTCACCTTTGGGGGCAGATACGCAGTATTTT.